This TCR beta chain originates from a study of cytomegalovirus exposure and HLA in healthy donors. Study-wide results and limits: Most CMV-associated TCR beta chains were later found to appear HLA-restricted. In a later analysis, an Asian-associated ancestry cluster reportedly showed fewer N-insertions than the approximately 610-donor mean. In a later analysis, TCR beta V- and J-gene trimming was associated with a missense DCLRE1C variant. Through in vitro validation, three CMV-associated chains were shown to be specific for CMV antigens.

60 Vbeta and 13 Jbeta primers were used in PCR. Here immunoSEQ multiplex PCR was the method, and the copy in TCRdb shows in-frame clones only, minus some. The sample shows tens of thousands of clones, roughly 80% of them seen only once. This clone was recorded only once. Its antigen is unidentified. This CDR3 is 15 amino acids long. Per the germline V gene, CDR1 is ENHRY and CDR2 is SYGVKD. The trim removed 3 bases at V and 8 bases at J, leaving 10 bases unmatched. The rearrangement joins TRBV10-3 to TRBJ2-1; 7 bases are shared with TRBD1. This clonotype was obtained from a man between 25 and 39 years old in good health and CMV-seronegative. The specimen sequenced was PBMCs. The CDR3, as DNA: TGTGCCATCAGTGAAGGGGACAGCCGTGCTTATGAGCAGTTCTTC. It is translated as CAISEGDSRAYEQFF.